The rows below give T cell receptor beta chains drawn from one sample of a study of control samples from healthy donors and cancer patients. The repertoire was sequenced with immunoSEQ multiplex PCR; TCRdb's copy has only in-frame clones and lacks some. This sample has approximately 30,000 clones, with less than 95% found just once. The sequencing sample was made of blood. Receptors originate from a man aged 55 to 70 in good health. CDR3s include the opening cysteine and the closing phenylalanine or tryptophan. The D gene is left open where the match is weak. Some rows mark clone size as missing; the rest say once, few, many or name a class of expanded clone.

>TRBJ2-5|-|-|TRBV9
CASSSIRQALGVETQYF
TGTGCCAGCAGCTCTATTCGACAGGCGCTGGGCGTGGAGACCCAGTACTTC
>TRBJ2-1|-|-|TRBV12-3/TRBV12-4
CASSLAQGRQFF
TGTGCCAGCAGTTTAGCGCAAGGGAGGCAGTTCTTC
>TRBJ1-4|-|-|TRBV19
CASSETRNEKLFF
TGTGCCAGTAGTGAAACGAGAAACGAAAAACTGTTTTTT
>TRBJ1-5|-|-|TRBV6-6
CASSYLGGVMDQPQHF
TGTGCCAGCAGTTACCTCGGCGGGGTGATGGATCAGCCCCAGCATTTT
>TRBJ1-1|TRBD1|-|TRBV2
CASSGTGTFTEAFF
TGTGCCAGCAGTGGGACAGGGACGTTCACTGAAGCTTTCTTT
>TRBJ1-5|-|-|TRBV7-2
CASSFLLSNQPQHF
TGTGCCAGCAGCTTCCTACTTAGCAATCAGCCCCAGCATTTT
>TRBJ2-7|TRBD1|-|TRBV11-2
CASREPGTGSYEQYF
TGTGCCAGCAGGGAGCCAGGGACAGGGTCGTACGAGCAGTACTTC
>TRBJ1-4|-|-|TRBV18
CASSPFGPQTATNEKLFF
TGTGCCAGCTCACCATTCGGTCCGCAGACGGCAACTAATGAAAAACTGTTTTTT
>TRBJ1-1|TRBD1|-|TRBV6-5
CASRTGPGNTEAFF
TGTGCCAGCCGGACAGGGCCCGGGAACACTGAAGCTTTCTTT
>TRBJ2-7|TRBD2|-|TRBV3-1/TRBV3-2
CASSPEGTSGYEQYF
TGTGCCAGCAGCCCCGAAGGTACTAGCGGTTACGAGCAGTACTTC
>TRBJ1-5|TRBD1|-|TRBV7-2
CASSSQGISNQPQHF
TGTGCCAGCAGCTCACAGGGGATTAGCAATCAGCCCCAGCATTTT
>TRBJ2-7|-|-|TRBV6-6
CASSYDRYEQYF
TGTGCCAGCAGTTACGATAGATACGAGCAGTACTTC
>TRBJ1-6|-|-|TRBV25-1
CASSEGGAANSPLHF
TGTGCCAGCAGTGAAGGAGGGGCGGCCAATTCACCCCTCCACTTT
>TRBJ2-5|TRBD2|-|TRBV7-2
CASSLVSGGAGETQYF
TGTGCCAGCAGCTTAGTTAGCGGGGGGGCGGGAGAGACCCAGTACTTC
>TRBJ2-5|-|-|TRBV18
CASSEGEIETQYF
TGTGCCAGCTCCGAGGGGGAGATTGAGACCCAGTACTTC
>TRBJ2-3|TRBD1|few|TRBV11-1
CASSPHSQGDTQYF
TGTGCCAGCAGCCCACACTCACAGGGGGATACGCAGTATTTT
>TRBJ1-5|-|-|TRBV2
CASSEVWGADQPQHF
TGTGCCAGCAGTGAAGTCTGGGGTGCTGATCAGCCCCAGCATTTT
>TRBJ1-2|TRBD1|-|TRBV28
CASSLTATGLNGYTF
TGTGCCAGCAGTTTAACCGCGACAGGGCTTAATGGCTACACCTTC
>TRBJ2-3|-|-|TRBV5-1
CASSRGVAPPDTQYF
TGCGCCAGCAGCAGGGGGGTAGCGCCACCAGATACGCAGTATTTT
>TRBJ1-2|TRBD1|-|TRBV7-2
CASSSATRQGRGGNYGYTF
TGTGCCAGCAGCTCCGCGACTAGGCAGGGCCGAGGGGGCAACTATGGCTACACCTTC
>TRBJ1-2|TRBD1|-|TRBV15
CATSRDRGTGVGYTF
TGTGCCACCAGCAGAGATCGGGGGACAGGGGTTGGCTACACCTTC
>TRBJ1-4|-|-|TRBV28
CASSLKGVGHEKLFF
TGTGCCAGCAGTTTAAAGGGGGTCGGGCATGAAAAACTGTTTTTT
>TRBJ1-4|-|once|TRBV29-1
CSVDPSENGEKLFF
TGCAGCGTTGACCCTTCAGAGAATGGAGAAAAACTGTTTTTT
>TRBJ1-1|-|-|TRBV6-1
CASSEYRLDSEAFF
TGTGCCAGCAGTGAATATAGACTGGACAGTGAAGCTTTCTTT
>TRBJ1-1|-|-|TRBV6-6
CASSRLLDTEAFF
TGTGCCAGCAGTCGGCTGTTGGACACTGAAGCTTTCTTT
>TRBJ1-2|-|-|TRBV28
CASLRGLGGGYTF
TGTGCCAGCCTCAGGGGTCTTGGAGGGGGCTACACCTTC
>TRBJ1-1|TRBD1|-|TRBV27
CASSRGLQGLSEAFF
TGTGCCAGCAGTCGGGGGTTACAGGGGCTCTCTGAAGCTTTCTTT
>TRBJ2-3|-|-|TRBV2
CASSPPFTDTQYF
TGTGCCAGCAGCCCCCCTTTCACAGATACGCAGTATTTT
>TRBJ1-1|-|once|TRBV18
CASSRYSTDSGTEAFF
TGTGCCAGCTCACGCTATTCGACAGATTCGGGAACTGAAGCTTTCTTT
>TRBJ2-2|-|-|TRBV6-5
CASSYPTTGELFF
TGTGCCAGCAGTTACCCAACTACCGGGGAGCTGTTTTTT
>TRBJ2-1|-|once|TRBV7-2
CASSLLRQNTQFF
TGTGCCAGCAGCTTACTACGACAGAACACCCAGTTCTTC
>TRBJ1-1|-|-|TRBV28
CASSLYRAGGGTAFF
TGTGCCAGCAGTTTATATCGGGCGGGTGGCGGAACAGCTTTCTTT
>TRBJ1-3|-|-|TRBV6-2/TRBV6-3
CASSSVSGNTIYF
TGTGCCAGCAGTTCAGTATCTGGAAACACCATATATTTT
>TRBJ1-1|-|-|TRBV7-2
CASSLNSMNTEAFF
TGTGCCAGCAGTCTTAACAGCATGAACACTGAAGCTTTCTTT
>TRBJ1-3|-|-|TRBV7-9
CASSSRGGNTIYF
TGTGCCAGCAGCTCCAGGGGTGGAAACACCATATATTTT
>TRBJ1-5|TRBD1|few|TRBV12-3/TRBV12-4
CASSLTGGQPQHF
TGTGCCAGCAGTTTAACAGGGGGCCAGCCCCAGCATTTT
>TRBJ1-1|-|-|TRBV29-1
CSVGTSGPNTEAFF
TGCAGCGTTGGCACATCTGGGCCGAACACTGAAGCTTTCTTT
>TRBJ2-1|TRBD2|-|TRBV6-5
CASSRLAGYNEQFF
TGTGCCAGCAGTCGACTAGCGGGGTACAATGAGCAGTTCTTC
>TRBJ1-1|-|-|TRBV6-2/TRBV6-3
CASSYLTGGTEAFF
TGTGCCAGCAGTTATTTGACAGGTGGCACTGAAGCTTTCTTT
>TRBJ1-1|-|-|TRBV20-1
CSATRTEAFF
TGCAGTGCTACCCGAACTGAAGCTTTCTTT